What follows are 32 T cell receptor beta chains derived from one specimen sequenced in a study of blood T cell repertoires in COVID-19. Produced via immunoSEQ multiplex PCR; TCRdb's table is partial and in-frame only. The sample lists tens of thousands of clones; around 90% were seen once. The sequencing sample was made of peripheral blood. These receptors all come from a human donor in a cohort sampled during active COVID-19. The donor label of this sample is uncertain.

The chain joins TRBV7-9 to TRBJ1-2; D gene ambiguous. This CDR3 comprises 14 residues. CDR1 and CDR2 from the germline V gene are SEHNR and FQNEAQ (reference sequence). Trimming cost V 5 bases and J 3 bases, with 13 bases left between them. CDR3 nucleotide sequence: TGTGCCAGCAGCACAAGAGGCACCGACTATGGCTACACCTTC. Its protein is CASSTRGTDYGYTF.

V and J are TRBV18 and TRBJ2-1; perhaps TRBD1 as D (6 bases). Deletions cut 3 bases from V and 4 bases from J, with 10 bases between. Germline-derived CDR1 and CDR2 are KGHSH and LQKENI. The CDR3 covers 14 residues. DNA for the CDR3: TGTGCCAGCTCACCCCCGGACAGTTACAATGAGCAGTTCTTC. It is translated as CASSPPDSYNEQFF.

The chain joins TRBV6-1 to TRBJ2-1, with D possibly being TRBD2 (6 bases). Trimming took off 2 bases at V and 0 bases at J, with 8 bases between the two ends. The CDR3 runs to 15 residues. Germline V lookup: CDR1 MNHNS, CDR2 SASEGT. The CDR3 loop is CASSEKAGSYNEQFF. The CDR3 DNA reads TGTGCCAGCAGTGAAAAAGCGGGCTCCTACAATGAGCAGTTCTTC.

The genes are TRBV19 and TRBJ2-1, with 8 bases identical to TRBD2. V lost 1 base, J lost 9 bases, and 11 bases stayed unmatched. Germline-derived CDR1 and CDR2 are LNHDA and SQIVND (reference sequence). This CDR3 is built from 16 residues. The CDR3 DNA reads TGTGCCAGTAGTATAGTGGCCAGCGGGAGCACCCCTGAGCAGTTCTTC. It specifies CASSIVASGSTPEQFF.

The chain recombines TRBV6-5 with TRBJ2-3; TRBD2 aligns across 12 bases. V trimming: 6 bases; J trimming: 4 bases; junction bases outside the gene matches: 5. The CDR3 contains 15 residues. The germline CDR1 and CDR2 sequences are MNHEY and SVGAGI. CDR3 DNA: TGTGCCAGCAGCCGACTAGCGGGAGCGTCAGATACGCAGTATTTT. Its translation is CASSRLAGASDTQYF.

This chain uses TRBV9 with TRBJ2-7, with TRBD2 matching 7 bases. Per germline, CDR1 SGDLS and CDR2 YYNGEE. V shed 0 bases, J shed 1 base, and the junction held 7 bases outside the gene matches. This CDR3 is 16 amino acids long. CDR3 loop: CASSVGAGEQSYEQYF. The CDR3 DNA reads TGTGCCAGCAGCGTAGGGGCGGGAGAACAGTCCTACGAGCAGTACTTC.

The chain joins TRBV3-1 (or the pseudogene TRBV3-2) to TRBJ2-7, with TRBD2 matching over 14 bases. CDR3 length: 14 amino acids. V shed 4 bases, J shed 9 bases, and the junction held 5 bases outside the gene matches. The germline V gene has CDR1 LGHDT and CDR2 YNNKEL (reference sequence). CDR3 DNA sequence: TGTGCCAGCAGCCCGGGACTAGCGGGAGCGGTGCAGTACTTC. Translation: CASSPGLAGAVQYF.

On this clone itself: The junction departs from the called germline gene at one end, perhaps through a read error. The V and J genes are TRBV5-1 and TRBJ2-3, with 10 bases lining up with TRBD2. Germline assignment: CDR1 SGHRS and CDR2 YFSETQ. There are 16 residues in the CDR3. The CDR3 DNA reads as TGCGCTAGCAGCCGGACTAGCGGCCAGAGCACAGATACGCAGTATTTT. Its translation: CASSRTSGQSTDTQYF. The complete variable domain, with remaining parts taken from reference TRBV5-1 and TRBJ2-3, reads KAGVTQTPRYLIKTRGQQVTLSCSPISGHRSVSWYQQTPGQGLQFLFEYFSETQRNKGNFPGRFSGRQFSNSRSEMNVSTLELGDSALYLCASSRTSGQSTDTQYFGPGTRLTVL.

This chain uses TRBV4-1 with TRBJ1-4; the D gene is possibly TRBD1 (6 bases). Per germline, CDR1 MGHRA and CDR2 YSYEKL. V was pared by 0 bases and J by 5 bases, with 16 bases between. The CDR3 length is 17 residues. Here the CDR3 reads CASSQDKGDGSNEKLFF. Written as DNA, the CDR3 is TGCGCCAGCAGCCAAGATAAGGGGGACGGTTCGAATGAAAAACTGTTTTTT.

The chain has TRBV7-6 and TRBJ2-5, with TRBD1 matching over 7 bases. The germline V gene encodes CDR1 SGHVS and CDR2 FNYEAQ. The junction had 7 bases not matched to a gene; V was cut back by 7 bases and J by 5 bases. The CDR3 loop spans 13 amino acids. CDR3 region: CASTPGQRETQYF. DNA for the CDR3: TGTGCCAGCACCCCGGGACAGCGCGAGACCCAGTACTTC.

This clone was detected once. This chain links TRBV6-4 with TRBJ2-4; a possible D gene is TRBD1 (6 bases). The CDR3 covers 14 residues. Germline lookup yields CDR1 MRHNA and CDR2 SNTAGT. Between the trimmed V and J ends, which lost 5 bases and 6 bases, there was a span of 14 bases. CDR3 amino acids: CASSPGPRGNIQYF. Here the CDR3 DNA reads TGTGCCAGCAGTCCCGGGCCCAGGGGAAACATTCAGTACTTC.

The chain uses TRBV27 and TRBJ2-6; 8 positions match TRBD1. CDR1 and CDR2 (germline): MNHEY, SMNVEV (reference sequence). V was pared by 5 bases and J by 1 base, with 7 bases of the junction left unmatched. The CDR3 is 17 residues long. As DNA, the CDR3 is TGTGCCAGCAGTCCCCGACAGGGGAGGTCTGGGGCCAACGTCCTGACTTTC. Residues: CASSPRQGRSGANVLTF.

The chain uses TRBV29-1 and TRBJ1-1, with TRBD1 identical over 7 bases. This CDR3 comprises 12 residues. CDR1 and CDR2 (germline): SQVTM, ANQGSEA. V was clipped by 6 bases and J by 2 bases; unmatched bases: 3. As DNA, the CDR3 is TGCAGCGTGACAGGGAAAAACACTGAAGCTTTCTTT. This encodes CSVTGKNTEAFF.

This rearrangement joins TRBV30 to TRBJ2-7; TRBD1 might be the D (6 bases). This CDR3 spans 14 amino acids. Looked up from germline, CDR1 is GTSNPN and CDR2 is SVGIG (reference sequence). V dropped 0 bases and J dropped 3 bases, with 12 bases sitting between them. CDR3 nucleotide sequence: TGTGCCTGGAGTGTCTGGGGGCGCAGCTACGAGCAGTACTTC. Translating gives CAWSVWGRSYEQYF.

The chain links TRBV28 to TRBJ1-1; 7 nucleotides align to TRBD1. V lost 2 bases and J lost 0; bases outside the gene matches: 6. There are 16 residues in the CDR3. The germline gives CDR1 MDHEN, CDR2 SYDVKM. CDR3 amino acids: CASSLGVTGVNTEAFF. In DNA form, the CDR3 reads TGTGCCAGCAGTTTAGGGGTTACAGGGGTGAACACTGAAGCTTTCTTT.

CDR3 nucleotides: TGTGCCAGCAGCTTCGGGACAGGGGCACCCTACGAGCAGTACTTC. It codes for CASSFGTGAPYEQYF. The V and J genes are TRBV5-6 and TRBJ2-7; TRBD1 matches 10 bases. V lost 2 bases to trimming and J lost 2 bases; unmatched junction nucleotides: 4. This CDR3 region has 15 residues. The germline V gene encodes CDR1 SGHDT and CDR2 YYEEEE.

CDR3 sequence (DNA): TGTGCCAGTAGTCCGAGGGACAGGGGAAACTCCGAGCAGTACTTC. This sequence encodes CASSPRDRGNSEQYF. This chain joins TRBV19 and TRBJ2-7, with TRBD1 matching 10 bases. Germline CDR1 and CDR2: LNHDA and SQIVND (reference sequence). The CDR3 has 15 amino acids. The V segment lost 5 bases and the J segment 6 bases; nucleotides outside the gene matches: 10.

CDR3 sequence (DNA): TGTGCCAGCGGGGGAGCGGGCCTTGTCTCCTACGAGCAGTACTTC. Encoded protein: CASGGAGLVSYEQYF. The chain joins TRBV19 to TRBJ2-7, with a tentative D call TRBD2 (6 bases). Germline V gene data show CDR1 as LNHDA and CDR2 as SQIVND (reference sequence). Trimming shortened V by 9 bases and J by 0 bases, and 18 bases separated the two germline ends. The CDR3 sequence is 15 residues long.

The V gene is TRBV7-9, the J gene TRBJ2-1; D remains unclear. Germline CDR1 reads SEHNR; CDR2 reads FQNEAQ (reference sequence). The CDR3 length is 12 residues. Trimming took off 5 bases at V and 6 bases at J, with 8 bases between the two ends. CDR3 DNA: TGTGCCAGCAGCCCAAGCGCCAATGAGCAGTTCTTC. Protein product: CASSPSANEQFF.

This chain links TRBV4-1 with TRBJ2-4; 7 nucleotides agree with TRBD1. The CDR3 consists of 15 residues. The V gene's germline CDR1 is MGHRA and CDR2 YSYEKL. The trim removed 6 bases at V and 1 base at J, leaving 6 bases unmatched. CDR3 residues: CASSDRVSAKNIQYF. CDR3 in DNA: TGCGCCAGCAGTGACAGGGTGTCGGCCAAAAACATTCAGTACTTC.

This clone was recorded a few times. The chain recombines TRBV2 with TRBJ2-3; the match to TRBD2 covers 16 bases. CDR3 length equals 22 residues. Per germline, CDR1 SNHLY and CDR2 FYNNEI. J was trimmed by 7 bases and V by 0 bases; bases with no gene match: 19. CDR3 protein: CASSEALGLAGGPRPKFHTQYF. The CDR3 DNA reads TGTGCCAGCAGTGAAGCGCTGGGACTAGCGGGAGGGCCGCGACCCAAATTTCATACGCAGTATTTT.

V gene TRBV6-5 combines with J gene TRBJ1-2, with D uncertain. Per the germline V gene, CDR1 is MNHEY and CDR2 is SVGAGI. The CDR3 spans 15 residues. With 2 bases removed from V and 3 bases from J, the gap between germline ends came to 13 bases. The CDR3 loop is CASSYKRSIDYGYTF. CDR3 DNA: TGTGCCAGCAGTTACAAGAGGAGTATCGACTATGGCTACACCTTC.

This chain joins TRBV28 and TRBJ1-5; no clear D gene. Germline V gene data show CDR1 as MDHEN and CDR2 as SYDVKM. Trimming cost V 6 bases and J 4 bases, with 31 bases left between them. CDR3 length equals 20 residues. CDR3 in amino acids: CASSPRPVSGPRRANQPQHF. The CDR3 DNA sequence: TGTGCCAGCAGCCCCCGGCCAGTGTCAGGCCCACGGAGGGCAAATCAGCCCCAGCATTTT. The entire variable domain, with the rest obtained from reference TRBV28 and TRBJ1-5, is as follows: DVKVTQSSRYLVKRTGEKVFLECVQDMDHENMFWYRQDPGLGLRLIYFSYDVKMKEKGDIPEGYSVSREKKERFSLILESASTNQTSMYLCASSPRPVSGPRRANQPQHFGDGTRLSIL.

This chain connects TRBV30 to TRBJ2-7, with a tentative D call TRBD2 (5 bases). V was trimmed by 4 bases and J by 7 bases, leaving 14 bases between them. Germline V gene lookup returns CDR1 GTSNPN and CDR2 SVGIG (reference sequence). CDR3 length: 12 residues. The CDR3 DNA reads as TGTGCCTGGAATCTTAGGACGGGGGAGCAGTACTTC. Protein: CAWNLRTGEQYF.

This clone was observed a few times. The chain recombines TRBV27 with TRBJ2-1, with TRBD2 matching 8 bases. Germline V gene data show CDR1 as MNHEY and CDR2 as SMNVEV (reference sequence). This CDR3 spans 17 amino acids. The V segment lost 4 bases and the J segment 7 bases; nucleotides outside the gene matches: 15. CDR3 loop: CASSSLLSGSVGNEQFF. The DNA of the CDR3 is TGTGCCAGCAGTTCCCTCCTCAGCGGGAGCGTGGGGAATGAGCAGTTCTTC.

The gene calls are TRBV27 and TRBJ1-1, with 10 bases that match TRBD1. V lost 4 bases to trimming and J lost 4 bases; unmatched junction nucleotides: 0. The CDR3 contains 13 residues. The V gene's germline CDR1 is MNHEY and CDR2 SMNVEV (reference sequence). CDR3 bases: TGTGCCAGCAGTTGGGACAGGGGCACTGAAGCTTTCTTT. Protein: CASSWDRGTEAFF.

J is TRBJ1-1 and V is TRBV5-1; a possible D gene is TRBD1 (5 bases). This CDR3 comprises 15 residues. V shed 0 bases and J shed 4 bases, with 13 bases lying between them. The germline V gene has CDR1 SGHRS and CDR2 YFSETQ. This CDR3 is CASSLAPGGTTEAFF. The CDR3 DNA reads TGCGCCAGCAGCTTGGCCCCCGGAGGGACCACTGAAGCTTTCTTT.

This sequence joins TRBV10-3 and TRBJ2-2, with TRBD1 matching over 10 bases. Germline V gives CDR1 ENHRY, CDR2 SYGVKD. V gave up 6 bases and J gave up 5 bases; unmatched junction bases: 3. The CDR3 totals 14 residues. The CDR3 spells CAIRGTGDTGELFF. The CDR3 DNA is TGTGCCATCAGGGGGACAGGGGATACCGGGGAGCTGTTTTTT.

DNA of the CDR3: TGTGCCAGCAGCCGGGGACAGGGAGGCACCATATATTTT. It is translated as CASSRGQGGTIYF. The chain carries TRBV3-1 (or the pseudogene TRBV3-2) and TRBJ1-3; TRBD1 matches at 9 bases. The junction had 4 bases not matched to a gene; V was cut back by 4 bases and J by 9 bases. Looked up from germline, CDR1 is LGHDT and CDR2 is YNNKEL (reference sequence). There are 13 residues in the CDR3.

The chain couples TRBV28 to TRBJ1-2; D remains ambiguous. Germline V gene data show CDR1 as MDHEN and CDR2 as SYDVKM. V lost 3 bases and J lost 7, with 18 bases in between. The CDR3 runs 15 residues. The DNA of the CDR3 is TGTGCCAGCAGTTTGCTATCGGGTCCCATGGTTGGCTACACCTTC. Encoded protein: CASSLLSGPMVGYTF.

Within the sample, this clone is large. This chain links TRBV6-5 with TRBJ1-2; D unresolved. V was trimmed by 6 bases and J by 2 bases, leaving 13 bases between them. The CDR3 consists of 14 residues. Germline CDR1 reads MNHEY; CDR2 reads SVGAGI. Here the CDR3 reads CASRLESGNYGYTF. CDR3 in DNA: TGTGCCAGCAGGCTAGAGAGCGGAAACTATGGCTACACCTTC.

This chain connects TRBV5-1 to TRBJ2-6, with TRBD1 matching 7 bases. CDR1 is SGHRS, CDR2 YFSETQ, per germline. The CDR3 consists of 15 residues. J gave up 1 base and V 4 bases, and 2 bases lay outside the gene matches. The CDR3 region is CASSATGSGANVLTF. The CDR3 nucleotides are TGCGCCAGCAGCGCGACAGGGTCTGGGGCCAACGTCCTGACTTTC.